This record covers a single T cell receptor (beta chain). The antigen is unknown. The same CDR3 also results from other DNA sequences found in this sample. Original data processing: Junction-only sequences without quality scores came from ImmunoSEQ, so filtering differed. The method was immunoSEQ multiplex PCR; TCRdb's version includes in-frame clones alone and lacks a portion of them. V and J calls and clone size are as listed in that table; D and trimming were resolved from the DNA. This repertoire shows some 2.1 million clones, about 95% found once; its top ten account for roughly 1.1%. Naive CD8 isolation took CD45RO-negative cells positively selected for CCR7 and excluded terminally differentiated effector memory CD45RA+ cells. The V segment lost 1 base and the J segment 2 bases; nucleotides outside the gene matches: 4. Germline V CDR1 and CDR2: SGHTS, YDEGEE. The CDR3 spans 15 residues. The sample originates from a study of shared clonotypes between healthy human individuals.

Study-wide findings and caveats: Of the naive CD4 clonotypes, about 5% were shared across a handful of donors. Researchers found naive subsets generally carried larger estimated richness than memory subsets.

The sequence came from a young man in good health. The chain has TRBV5-8 and TRBJ2-7; 9 nucleotides agree with TRBD2. The sequencing input was naive CD8+ T cells sorted from blood. CDR3 coding DNA: TGTGCCAGCAGCTTGTCGGCTAGCGGGACCTACGAGCAGTACTTC. This sequence encodes CASSLSASGTYEQYF. Full variable domain (outside the CDR3, taken from reference TRBV5-8 and TRBJ2-7): EAGVTQSPTHLIKTRGQQATLRCSPISGHTSVYWYQQALGLGLQFLLWYDEGEERNRGNFPPRFSGRQFPNYSSELNVNALELEDSALYLCASSLSASGTYEQYFGPGTRLTVT.